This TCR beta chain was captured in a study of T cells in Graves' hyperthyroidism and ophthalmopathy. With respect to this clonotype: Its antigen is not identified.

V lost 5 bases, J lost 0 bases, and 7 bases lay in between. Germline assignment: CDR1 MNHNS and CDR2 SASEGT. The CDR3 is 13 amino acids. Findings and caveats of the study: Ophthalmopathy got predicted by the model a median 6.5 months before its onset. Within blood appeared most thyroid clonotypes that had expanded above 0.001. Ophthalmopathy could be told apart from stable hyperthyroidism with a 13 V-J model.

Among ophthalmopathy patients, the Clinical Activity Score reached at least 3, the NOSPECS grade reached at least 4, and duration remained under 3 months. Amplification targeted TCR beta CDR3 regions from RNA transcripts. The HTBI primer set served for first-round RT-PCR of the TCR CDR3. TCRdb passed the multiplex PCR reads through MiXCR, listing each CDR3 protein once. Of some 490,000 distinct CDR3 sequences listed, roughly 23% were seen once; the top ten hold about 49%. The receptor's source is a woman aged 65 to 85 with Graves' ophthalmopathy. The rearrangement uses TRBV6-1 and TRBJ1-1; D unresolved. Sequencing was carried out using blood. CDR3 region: CASSTYLNTEAFF. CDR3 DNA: TGTGCCAGCAGTACGTACTTGAACACTGAAGCTTTCTTT.